Reported below is one T cell receptor beta chain. As yet, its antigen is unknown. Here immunoSEQ multiplex PCR was the method, and the copy in TCRdb shows in-frame clones only, minus some. Among about 44,000 clones listed, 95% to 96% were seen once. This CDR3 is 16 amino acids long. CDR1 SEHNR and CDR2 FQNEAQ come from the germline V gene (reference sequence). V lost 0 bases to trimming and J lost 0 bases, with 9 bases between them. The record originates from a study of Tregs in tolerant kidney transplant recipients. Study-wide findings and caveats: No direct test of biological reproducibility was done here.

The chain couples TRBV7-9 to TRBJ2-1; weak D call: TRBD1 (6 bases). The sample consisted of Tregs from blood cultured with allogeneic cells. The clonotype originates from a human donor in good health. Written as DNA, the CDR3 is TGTGCCAGCAGCTTAGCGCAGGGACACTCCTACAATGAGCAGTTCTTC. Translated: CASSLAQGHSYNEQFF. The whole variable domain, filled in from reference TRBV7-9 and TRBJ2-1, reads DTGVSQNPRHKITKRGQNVTFRCDPISEHNRLYWYRQTLGQGPEFLTYFQNEAQLEKSRLLSDRFSAERPKGSFSTLEIQRTEQGDSAMYLCASSLAQGHSYNEQFFGPGTRLTVL.